This is a list of T cell receptor beta chains from one sample in a study of chemoradiotherapy in HPV16-positive cancers. Sequencing was performed with immunoSEQ multiplex PCR; in TCRdb, only in-frame clones are kept and a portion is missing. The sample contains 15,000 to 20,000 clones, approximately 91% of which appear only once. The sequencing used blood, collected from a patient who underwent chemoradiotherapy. The receptors were sampled from a human donor with HPV-associated anogenital cancer. Each CDR3 is given with its conserved first and last residue. Fields, in order: V gene, J gene, CDR3 length, clone size, D gene, CDR3 protein, CDR3 DNA. A D gene is named only where the DNA matches it firmly. Some rows mark clone size as missing; the rest say once, few, many or name a class of expanded clone.

>TRBV30|TRBJ2-3|15|.|.
CAWSVGHRVSDTQYF
TGTGCCTGGAGTGTGGGACACAGGGTTTCAGATACGCAGTATTTT
>TRBV5-1|TRBJ2-1|15|.|TRBD2
CASSLVTSGGNEQFF
TGCGCCAGCAGCTTGGTCACTAGCGGGGGGAATGAGCAGTTCTTC
>TRBV7-9|TRBJ1-4|13|once|.
CASRRDLAEKLFF
TGTGCCAGCAGACGGGACCTGGCGGAAAAGCTGTTTTTT
>TRBV23-1|TRBJ2-7|14|.|.
CAMAIGRASYEQYF
TGCGCCATGGCAATTGGCAGGGCGTCCTACGAGCAGTACTTC
>TRBV4-3|TRBJ2-4|13|.|.
CASSQDRGDIQYF
TGCGCCAGCAGCCAAGACAGGGGAGACATTCAGTACTTC
>TRBV7-2|TRBJ1-2|15|.|.
CASSSPGRGNYGYTF
TGTGCCAGCAGCTCTCCCGGTCGGGGTAACTATGGCTACACCTTC
>TRBV25-1|TRBJ2-2|12|few|.
CASEPGIGELFF
TGTGCCAGCGAACCGGGGATCGGGGAGCTGTTTTTT
>TRBV29-1|TRBJ1-2|13|.|.
CSVDREGIYGYTF
TGCAGCGTTGATAGAGAGGGGATCTATGGCTACACCTTC
>TRBV5-8|TRBJ1-6|15|.|TRBD1
CASSLYAGGSSPLHF
TGTGCCAGCAGCTTGTATGCAGGGGGCTCTTCACCCCTCCACTTT
>TRBV7-9|TRBJ2-1|13|.|.
CASPDLKGNEQFF
TGTGCCAGCCCCGATCTTAAGGGCAATGAGCAGTTCTTC
>TRBV19|TRBJ2-3|15|.|.
CASSSRDSFTDTQYF
TGTGCCAGTAGTTCCCGGGACTCATTCACAGATACGCAGTATTTT
>TRBV7-8|TRBJ2-7|14|.|.
CASSLVQGHYEQYF
TGTGCCAGCAGCTTAGTACAGGGACACTACGAGCAGTACTTC
>TRBV16|TRBJ1-1|14|.|.
CASSQWVDRSGAFF
TGTGCCAGCAGCCAATGGGTGGACCGAAGTGGAGCTTTCTTT
>TRBV9|TRBJ2-5|15|.|TRBD2
CASSVAAGGQETQYF
TGTGCCAGCAGCGTAGCGGCGGGGGGGCAAGAGACCCAGTACTTC
>TRBV20-1|TRBJ1-1|9|.|.
CSASTEAFF
TGCAGTGCTTCTACTGAAGCTTTCTTT
>TRBV6-5|TRBJ1-2|12|.|.
CASSFVGGGYTF
TGTGCCAGCAGTTTTGTGGGGGGTGGCTACACCTTC
>TRBV30|TRBJ1-3|15|.|.
CAWSPGTSSGNTIYF
TGTGCCTGGAGTCCCGGCACTTCCTCTGGAAACACCATATATTTT
>TRBV4-1|TRBJ1-1|13|once|TRBD1
CASRQGAVTEAFF
TGCGCCAGCAGGCAGGGGGCCGTTACTGAAGCTTTCTTT
>TRBV5-8|TRBJ2-7|15|.|.
CASSLNQGRPYEQYF
TGTGCCAGCAGCTTAAATCAGGGGCGCCCTTACGAGCAGTACTTC
>TRBV5-1|TRBJ2-1|16|.|TRBD2
CASMASAGGSYNEQFF
TGCGCCAGCATGGCGTCAGCGGGGGGATCCTACAATGAGCAGTTCTTC
>TRBV18|TRBJ2-5|16|.|TRBD2
CASSLIAGGDQETQYF
TGTGCCAGCTCACTCATAGCGGGGGGCGACCAAGAGACCCAGTACTTC
>TRBV27|TRBJ1-6|15|.|.
CASREQETSNSPLHF
TGTGCCAGCAGGGAACAGGAGACGAGTAATTCACCCCTCCACTTT
>TRBV5-4|TRBJ1-2|14|once|.
CASSLELRPDGYTF
TGTGCCAGCAGCTTGGAGTTGCGGCCCGATGGCTACACCTTC
>TRBV13|TRBJ2-2|15|.|TRBD1
CASETGTDLGRGLFF
TGTGCCAGCGAAACCGGGACAGACCTAGGTCGTGGGCTGTTTTTT
>TRBV6-5|TRBJ2-5|12|.|.
CASSSPGETQYF
TGTGCCAGCAGCTCCCCTGGGGAGACCCAGTACTTC
>TRBV14|TRBJ2-7|15|.|TRBD1
CASSLLGQGAYEQYF
TGTGCCAGCAGCCTATTAGGGCAGGGGGCCTACGAGCAGTACTTC
>TRBV18|TRBJ2-5|13|.|.
CASSLGYQETQYF
TGTGCCAGCTCCCTGGGGTACCAAGAGACCCAGTACTTC
>TRBV9|TRBJ2-2|15|.|.
CASSVAMKNTGELFF
TGTGCCAGCAGCGTAGCCATGAAGAACACCGGGGAGCTGTTTTTT
>TRBV19|TRBJ2-1|15|.|.
CASSIMQGSYNEQFF
TGTGCCAGTAGTATAATGCAGGGCTCCTACAATGAGCAGTTCTTC
>TRBV10-3|TRBJ2-1|15|.|.
CAISGLFSSYNEQFF
TGTGCCATCAGTGGACTTTTCAGCTCCTACAATGAGCAGTTCTTC
>TRBV7-6|TRBJ2-5|16|.|.
CASSLPPIRGEETQYF
TGTGCCAGCAGCTTACCTCCTATAAGGGGGGAAGAGACCCAGTACTTC
>TRBV27|TRBJ2-1|16|.|.
CASSLYPPGRNNEQFF
TGTGCCAGCAGTTTATACCCACCTGGACGGAACAATGAGCAGTTCTTC
>TRBV18|TRBJ2-2|15|.|.
CASSPKGWNTGELFF
TGTGCCAGCTCACCTAAAGGGTGGAACACCGGGGAGCTGTTTTTT
>TRBV2|TRBJ1-2|13|.|.
CASSEDRGYGYTF
TGTGCCAGCAGTGAAGACAGAGGATATGGCTACACCTTC
>TRBV9|TRBJ2-5|19|.|TRBD1
CASSVTPSTGTGFQETQYF
TGTGCCAGCAGCGTAACCCCTTCGACCGGGACAGGTTTCCAAGAGACCCAGTACTTC
>TRBV6-5|TRBJ1-5|13|.|.
CASSRSGNQPQHF
TGTGCCAGCAGTCGATCGGGCAATCAGCCCCAGCATTTT